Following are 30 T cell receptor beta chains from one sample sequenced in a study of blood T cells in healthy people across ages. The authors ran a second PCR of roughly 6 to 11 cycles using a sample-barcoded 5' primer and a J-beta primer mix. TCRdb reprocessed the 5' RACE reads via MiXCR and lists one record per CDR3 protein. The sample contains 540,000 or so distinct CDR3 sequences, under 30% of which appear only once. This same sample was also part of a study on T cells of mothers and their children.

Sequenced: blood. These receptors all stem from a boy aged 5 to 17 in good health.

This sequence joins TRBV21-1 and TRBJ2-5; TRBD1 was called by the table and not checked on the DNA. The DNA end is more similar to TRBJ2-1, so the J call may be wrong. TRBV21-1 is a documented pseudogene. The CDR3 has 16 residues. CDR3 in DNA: TGTGCCAGCAGCCAGGGAAACATCCCAATACACAATGAGCAGTTCTTC. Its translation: CASSQGNIPIHNEQFF.

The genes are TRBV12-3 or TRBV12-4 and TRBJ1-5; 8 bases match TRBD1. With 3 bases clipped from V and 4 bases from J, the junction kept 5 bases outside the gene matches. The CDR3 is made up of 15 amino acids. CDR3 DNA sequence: TGTGCCAGCAGTTTTGGGACAGGCGGGAATCAGCCCCAGCATTTT. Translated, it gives CASSFGTGGNQPQHF.

CDR3 DNA sequence: TGTGCCAGCAAAGGTGGGAATACCTACGAGCAGTACTTC. It yields the protein CASKGGNTYEQYF. V gene TRBV18 combines with J gene TRBJ2-7, with no clear D. V lost 8 bases, J lost 2 bases, and 13 bases lay in between. This CDR3 has 13 amino acids. Germline CDR1 is KGHSH and CDR2 is LQKENI.

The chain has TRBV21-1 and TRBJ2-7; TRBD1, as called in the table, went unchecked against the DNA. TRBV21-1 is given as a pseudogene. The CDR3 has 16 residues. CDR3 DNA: TGTGCCAGCAGCCTTGCGGGCGGGGACAGGGGAGACGAGCAGTACTTC. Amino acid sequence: CASSLAGGDRGDEQYF.

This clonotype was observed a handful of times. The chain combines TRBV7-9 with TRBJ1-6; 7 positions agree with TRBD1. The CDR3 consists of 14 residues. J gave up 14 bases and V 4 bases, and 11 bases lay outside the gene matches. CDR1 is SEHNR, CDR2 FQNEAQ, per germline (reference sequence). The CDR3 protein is CASSSDRTLGALHF. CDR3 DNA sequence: TGTGCCAGCAGCTCGGACAGGACCCTAGGGGCCCTCCACTTT.

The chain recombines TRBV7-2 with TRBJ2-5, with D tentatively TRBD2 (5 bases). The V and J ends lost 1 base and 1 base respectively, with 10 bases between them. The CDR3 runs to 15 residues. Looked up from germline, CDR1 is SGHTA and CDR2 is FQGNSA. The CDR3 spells CASSLDSASQETQYF. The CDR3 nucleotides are TGTGCCAGCAGCTTAGATAGCGCTAGCCAAGAGACCCAGTACTTC.

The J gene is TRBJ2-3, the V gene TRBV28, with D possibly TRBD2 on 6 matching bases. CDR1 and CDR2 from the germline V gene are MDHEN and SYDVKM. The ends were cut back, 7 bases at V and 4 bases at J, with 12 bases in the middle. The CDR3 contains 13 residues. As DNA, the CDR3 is TGTGCCAGCAACGGGAGAGCCCCAGATACGCAGTATTTT. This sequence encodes CASNGRAPDTQYF.

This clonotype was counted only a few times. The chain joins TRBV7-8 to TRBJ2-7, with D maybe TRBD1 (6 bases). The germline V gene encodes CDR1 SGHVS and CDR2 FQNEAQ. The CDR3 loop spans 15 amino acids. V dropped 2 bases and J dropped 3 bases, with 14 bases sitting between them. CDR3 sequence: CASSLYSGAGYEQYF. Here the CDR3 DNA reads TGTGCCAGCAGCTTATATTCAGGGGCGGGCTACGAGCAGTACTTC. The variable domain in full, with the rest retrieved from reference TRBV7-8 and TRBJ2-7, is GAGVSQSPRYKVAKRGQDVALRCDPISGHVSLFWYQQALGQGPEFLTYFQNEAQLDKSGLPSDRFFAERPEGSVSTLKIQRTQQEDSAVYLCASSLYSGAGYEQYFGPGTRLTVT.

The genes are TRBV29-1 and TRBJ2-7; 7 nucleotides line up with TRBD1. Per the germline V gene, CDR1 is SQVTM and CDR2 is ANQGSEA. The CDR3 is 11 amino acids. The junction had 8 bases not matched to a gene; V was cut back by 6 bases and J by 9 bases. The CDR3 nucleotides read TGCAGCGTCCAACAGGGGCCGGGGCAGTACTTC. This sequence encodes CSVQQGPGQYF.

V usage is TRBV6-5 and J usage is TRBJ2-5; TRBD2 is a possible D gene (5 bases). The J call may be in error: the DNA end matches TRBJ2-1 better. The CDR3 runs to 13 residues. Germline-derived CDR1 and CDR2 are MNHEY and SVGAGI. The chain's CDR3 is CASSARTYNEQFF. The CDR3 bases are TGTGCCAGCAGTGCAAGGACTTACAATGAGCAGTTCTTC.

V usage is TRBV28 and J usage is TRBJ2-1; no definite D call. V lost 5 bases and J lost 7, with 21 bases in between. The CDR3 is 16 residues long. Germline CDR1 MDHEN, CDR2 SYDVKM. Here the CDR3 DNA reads TGTGCCAGCAGTCTCTCCCCACGCTGGGCCGAAAATGAGCAGTTCTTC. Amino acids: CASSLSPRWAENEQFF.

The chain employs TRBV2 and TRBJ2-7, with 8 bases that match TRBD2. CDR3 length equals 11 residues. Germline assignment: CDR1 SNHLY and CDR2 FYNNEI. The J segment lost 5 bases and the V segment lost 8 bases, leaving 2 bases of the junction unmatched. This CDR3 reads CASGTSHEQYF. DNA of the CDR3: TGTGCCAGCGGGACTAGTCACGAGCAGTACTTC.

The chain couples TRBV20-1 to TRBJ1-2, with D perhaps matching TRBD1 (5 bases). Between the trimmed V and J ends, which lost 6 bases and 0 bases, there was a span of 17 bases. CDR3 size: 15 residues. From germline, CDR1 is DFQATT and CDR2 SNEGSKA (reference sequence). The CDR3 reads CSAPGGVGANYGYTF. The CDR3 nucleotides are TGCAGTGCCCCCGGGGGGGTAGGGGCTAACTATGGCTACACCTTC.

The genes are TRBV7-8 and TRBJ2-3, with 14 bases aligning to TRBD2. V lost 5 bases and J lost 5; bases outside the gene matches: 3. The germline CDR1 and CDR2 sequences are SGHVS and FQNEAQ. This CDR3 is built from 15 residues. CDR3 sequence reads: CASSGTSGRKDTQYF. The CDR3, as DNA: TGTGCCAGCAGCGGGACTAGCGGGAGAAAAGATACGCAGTATTTT. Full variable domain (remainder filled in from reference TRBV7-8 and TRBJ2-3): GAGVSQSPRYKVAKRGQDVALRCDPISGHVSLFWYQQALGQGPEFLTYFQNEAQLDKSGLPSDRFFAERPEGSVSTLKIQRTQQEDSAVYLCASSGTSGRKDTQYFGPGTRLTVL.

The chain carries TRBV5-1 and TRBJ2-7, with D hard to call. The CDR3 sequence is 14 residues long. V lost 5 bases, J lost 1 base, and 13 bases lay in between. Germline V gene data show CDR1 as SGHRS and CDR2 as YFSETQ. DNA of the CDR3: TGCGCCAGCAGGTACCAAGGTCCTTCCTACGAGCAGTACTTC. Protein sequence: CASRYQGPSYEQYF.

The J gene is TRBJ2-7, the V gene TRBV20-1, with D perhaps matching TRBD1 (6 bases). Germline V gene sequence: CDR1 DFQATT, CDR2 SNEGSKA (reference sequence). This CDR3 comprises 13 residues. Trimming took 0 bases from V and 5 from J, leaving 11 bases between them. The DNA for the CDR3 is TGCAGTGCTAGAGATGTTGGGGGCCACGAGCAGTACTTC. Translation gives CSARDVGGHEQYF.

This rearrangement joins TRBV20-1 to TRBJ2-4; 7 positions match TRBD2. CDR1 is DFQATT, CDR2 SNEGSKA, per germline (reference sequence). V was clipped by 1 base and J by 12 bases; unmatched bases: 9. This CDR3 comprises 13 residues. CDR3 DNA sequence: TGCAGTGCTAGAGTCCCCGGACTAGTTGGTCAGTACTTC. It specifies CSARVPGLVGQYF.

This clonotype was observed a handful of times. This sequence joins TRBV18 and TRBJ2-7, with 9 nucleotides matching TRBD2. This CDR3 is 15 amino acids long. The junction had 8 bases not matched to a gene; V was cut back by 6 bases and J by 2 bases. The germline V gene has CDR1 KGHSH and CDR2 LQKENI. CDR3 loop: CASSFTSGPAYEQYF. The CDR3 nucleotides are TGTGCCAGCTCCTTCACTAGCGGGCCTGCCTACGAGCAGTACTTC.

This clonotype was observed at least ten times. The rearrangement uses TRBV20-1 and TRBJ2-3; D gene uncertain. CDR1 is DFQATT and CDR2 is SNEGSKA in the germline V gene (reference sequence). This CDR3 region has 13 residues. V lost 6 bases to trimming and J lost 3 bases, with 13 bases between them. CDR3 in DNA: TGCAGTGCCATCGAGTCCGAGACAGATACGCAGTATTTT. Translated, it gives CSAIESETDTQYF.

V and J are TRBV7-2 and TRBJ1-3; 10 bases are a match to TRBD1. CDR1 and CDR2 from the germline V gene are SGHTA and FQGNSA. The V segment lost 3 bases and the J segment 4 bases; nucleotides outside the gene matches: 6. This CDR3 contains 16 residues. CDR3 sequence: CASSLGQGRSGNTIYF. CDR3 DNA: TGTGCCAGCAGCTTGGGACAGGGGCGCTCAGGAAACACCATATATTTT.

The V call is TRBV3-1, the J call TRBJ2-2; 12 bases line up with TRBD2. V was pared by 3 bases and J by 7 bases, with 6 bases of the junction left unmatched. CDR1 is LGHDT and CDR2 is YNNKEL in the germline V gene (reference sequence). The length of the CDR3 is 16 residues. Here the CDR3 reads CASSQTSGREGGELFF. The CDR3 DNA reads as TGTGCCAGCAGCCAGACTAGCGGGAGAGAGGGCGGGGAGCTGTTTTTT.

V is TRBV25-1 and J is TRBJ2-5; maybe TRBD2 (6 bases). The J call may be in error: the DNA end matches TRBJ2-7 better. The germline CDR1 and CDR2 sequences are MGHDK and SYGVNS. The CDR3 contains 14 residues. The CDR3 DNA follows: TGTGCCAGCACTTTTAGCGGAGCCATCTACGAGCAGTACTTC. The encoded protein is CASTFSGAIYEQYF.

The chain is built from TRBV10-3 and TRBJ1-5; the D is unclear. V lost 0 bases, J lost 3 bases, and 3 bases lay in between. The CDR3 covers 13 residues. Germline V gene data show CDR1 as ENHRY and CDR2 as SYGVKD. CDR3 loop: CAISESDNQPQHF. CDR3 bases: TGTGCCATCAGTGAGTCAGACAATCAGCCCCAGCATTTT.

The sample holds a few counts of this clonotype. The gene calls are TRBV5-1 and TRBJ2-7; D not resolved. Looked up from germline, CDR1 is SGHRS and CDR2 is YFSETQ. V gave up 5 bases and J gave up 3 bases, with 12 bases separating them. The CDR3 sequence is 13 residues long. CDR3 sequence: CASRSLADYEQYF. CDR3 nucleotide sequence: TGCGCCAGCAGGTCGTTGGCGGACTACGAGCAGTACTTC. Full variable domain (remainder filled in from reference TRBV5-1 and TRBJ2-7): KAGVTQTPRYLIKTRGQQVTLSCSPISGHRSVSWYQQTPGQGLQFLFEYFSETQRNKGNFPGRFSGRQFSNSRSEMNVSTLELGDSALYLCASRSLADYEQYFGPGTRLTVT.

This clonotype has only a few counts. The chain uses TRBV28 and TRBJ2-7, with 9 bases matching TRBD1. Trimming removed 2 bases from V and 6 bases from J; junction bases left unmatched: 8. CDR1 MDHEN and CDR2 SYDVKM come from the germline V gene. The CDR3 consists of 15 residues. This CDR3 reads CASSLGSGTGFEQYF. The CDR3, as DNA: TGTGCCAGCAGTTTAGGCTCCGGGACAGGGTTCGAGCAGTACTTC.

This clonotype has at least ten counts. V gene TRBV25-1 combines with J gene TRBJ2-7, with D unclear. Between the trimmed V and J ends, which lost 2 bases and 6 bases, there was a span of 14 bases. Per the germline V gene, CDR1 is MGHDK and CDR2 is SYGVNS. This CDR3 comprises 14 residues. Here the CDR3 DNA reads TGTGCCAGCAGTGAACCACATGGGGTCTCCGAGCAGTACTTC. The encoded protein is CASSEPHGVSEQYF.

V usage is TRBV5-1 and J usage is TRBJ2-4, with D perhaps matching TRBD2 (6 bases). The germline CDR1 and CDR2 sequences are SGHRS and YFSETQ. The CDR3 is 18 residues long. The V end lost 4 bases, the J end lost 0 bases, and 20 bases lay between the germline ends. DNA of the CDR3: TGCGCCAGCAGCCGGGGGACCGTCCCCGTTTTAGCCAAAAACATTCAGTACTTC. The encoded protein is CASSRGTVPVLAKNIQYF.

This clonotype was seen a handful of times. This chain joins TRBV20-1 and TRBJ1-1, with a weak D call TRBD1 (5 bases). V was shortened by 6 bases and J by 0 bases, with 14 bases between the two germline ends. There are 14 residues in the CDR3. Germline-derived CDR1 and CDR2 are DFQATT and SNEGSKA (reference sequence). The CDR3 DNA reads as TGCAGTGCCGTAAGGGGACCGCTGAACACTGAAGCTTTCTTT. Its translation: CSAVRGPLNTEAFF.

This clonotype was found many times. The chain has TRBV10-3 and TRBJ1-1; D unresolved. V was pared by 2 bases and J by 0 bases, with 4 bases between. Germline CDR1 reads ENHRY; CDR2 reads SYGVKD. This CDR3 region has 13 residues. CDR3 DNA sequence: TGTGCCATCAGTGAGGGCATGAACACTGAAGCTTTCTTT. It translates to CAISEGMNTEAFF.

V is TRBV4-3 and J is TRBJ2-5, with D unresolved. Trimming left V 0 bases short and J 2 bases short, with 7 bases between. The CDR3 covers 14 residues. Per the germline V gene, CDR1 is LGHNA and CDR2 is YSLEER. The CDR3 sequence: CASSQERFQETQYF. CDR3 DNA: TGCGCCAGCAGCCAAGAGCGGTTTCAAGAGACCCAGTACTTC.